The 5 T cell receptor beta chains below all came from one sample that was sequenced in a study of cytomegalovirus exposure and HLA in healthy donors. Profiled with immunoSEQ multiplex PCR; TCRdb holds only in-frame clones, not every one. The repertoire holds 250,000 to 400,000 clones, roughly 86% seen once, with around 0.91% in the top ten. Sequencing was carried out using PBMCs. Every receptor here comes from a man aged 25-45 years in good health and CMV-seronegative.

This clone has a handful of counts. This chain joins TRBV6-6 and TRBJ2-6; D not certain. The CDR3 is 11 residues long. Germline CDR1 reads MNHNY; CDR2 reads SVGAGI (reference sequence). Trimming took 11 bases from V and 4 from J, leaving 6 bases between them. The CDR3 bases are TGTGCCGCGTTAGGGGCCAACGTCCTGACTTTC. It is translated as CAALGANVLTF.

This clone was seen only a few times. The chain couples TRBV5-4 to TRBJ2-7; 10 nucleotides align to TRBD2. V was pared by 4 bases and J by 0 bases, with 7 bases of the junction left unmatched. Per germline, CDR1 SGHNT and CDR2 YYREEE (reference sequence). The CDR3 runs to 16 residues. In DNA, the CDR3 is TGTGCCAGCAGCCCCGGAGCGGGGGGGCGCTCCTACGAGCAGTACTTC. This gives the protein CASSPGAGGRSYEQYF. The full variable domain, its missing parts supplied by reference TRBV5-4 and TRBJ2-7, is ETGVTQSPTHLIKTRGQQVTLRCSSQSGHNTVSWYQQALGQGPQFIFQYYREEENGRGNFPPRFSGLQFPNYSSELNVNALELDDSALYLCASSPGAGGRSYEQYFGPGTRLTVT.

The rearrangement links TRBV6-1 to TRBJ2-7; TRBD2 matches 11 bases. The CDR3 extends over 16 amino acids. From germline, CDR1 is MNHNS and CDR2 SASEGT. V dropped 2 bases and J dropped 4; count of bases not matched to a gene: 7. The CDR3, as DNA: TGTGCCAGCAGTGAAAGGGTTAGCGGGGGGGCTTACGAGCAGTACTTC. This encodes CASSERVSGGAYEQYF.

Regarding this clone: This sample includes further DNA sequences coding for the same CDR3. The chain is built from TRBV5-1 and TRBJ2-1; D remains unclear. This CDR3 comprises 13 residues. Trimming removed 0 bases from V and 4 bases from J, with 5 bases in between. Germline V gene sequence: CDR1 SGHRS, CDR2 YFSETQ. CDR3 sequence (DNA): TGCGCCAGCAGCTTGGACTCTTACAATGAGCAGTTCTTC. It encodes CASSLDSYNEQFF.

The CDR3 protein is CASSLETGVDQPQHF. CDR3 in DNA: TGTGCCAGCAGCTTAGAGACAGGGGTGGATCAGCCCCAGCATTTT. The rearrangement uses TRBV7-8 and TRBJ1-5; 8 bases agree with TRBD1. The CDR3 sequence is 15 residues long. Germline V gene sequence: CDR1 SGHVS, CDR2 FQNEAQ. The V segment lost 1 base and the J segment 5 bases; nucleotides outside the gene matches: 4.